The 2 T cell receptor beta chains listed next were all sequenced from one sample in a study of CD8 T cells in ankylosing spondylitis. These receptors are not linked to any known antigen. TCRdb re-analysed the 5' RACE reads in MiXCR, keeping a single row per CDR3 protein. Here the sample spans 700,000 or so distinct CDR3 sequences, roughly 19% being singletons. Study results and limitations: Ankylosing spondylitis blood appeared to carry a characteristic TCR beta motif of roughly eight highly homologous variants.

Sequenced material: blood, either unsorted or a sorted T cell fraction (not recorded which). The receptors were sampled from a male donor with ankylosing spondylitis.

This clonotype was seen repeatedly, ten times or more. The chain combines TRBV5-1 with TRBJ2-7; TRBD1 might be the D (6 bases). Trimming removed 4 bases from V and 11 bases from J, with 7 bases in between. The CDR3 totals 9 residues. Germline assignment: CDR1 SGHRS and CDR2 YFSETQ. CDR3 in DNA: TGCGCCAGCAGCGCAGGGGAGTACTTC. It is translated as CASSAGEYF.

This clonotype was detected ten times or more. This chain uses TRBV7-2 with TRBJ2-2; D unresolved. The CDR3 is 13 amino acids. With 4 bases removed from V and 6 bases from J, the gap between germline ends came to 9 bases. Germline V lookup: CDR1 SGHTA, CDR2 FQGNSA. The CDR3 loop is CASSSRWSGELFF. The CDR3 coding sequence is TGTGCCAGCAGCTCTAGGTGGTCCGGGGAGCTGTTTTTT.